The 21 T cell receptor beta chains listed next were all sequenced from one sample in a study of T cells in Graves' hyperthyroidism and ophthalmopathy. What was amplified from RNA transcripts were TCR beta CDR3 regions. A set of HTBI primers served as the primers for a first-round RT-PCR of the TCR CDR3. TCRdb called the multiplex PCR reads again in MiXCR, with one record for every CDR3 protein. The data hold fewer than 750,000 distinct CDR3 sequences, with roughly 14% observed a single time. Sequenced input: blood. The source of these receptors is a middle-aged woman with Graves' ophthalmopathy.

This clonotype was counted many times. The chain links TRBV28 to TRBJ2-2; D is unclear. V was cut by 3 bases and J by 4 bases, with 6 bases left in between. CDR1 is MDHEN and CDR2 is SYDVKM in the germline V gene. The CDR3 contains 13 residues. The chain's CDR3 is CASSFRVTGELFF. The CDR3 nucleotides are TGTGCCAGCAGTTTTAGGGTCACCGGGGAGCTGTTTTTT.

This clonotype was observed a handful of times. This chain uses TRBV5-1 with TRBJ2-5, with TRBD2 as a possible D gene (6 bases). The CDR3 is 16 residues long. Germline CDR1 and CDR2: SGHRS and YFSETQ. Trimming removed 0 bases from V and 2 bases from J, with 14 bases in between. CDR3 sequence reads: CASSLAVGSLQETQYF. CDR3 bases: TGCGCCAGCAGCTTGGCCGTCGGGAGCTTACAAGAGACCCAGTACTTC.

This clonotype has only a few counts. The gene calls are TRBV7-9 and TRBJ2-7, with 9 positions matching TRBD1. V lost 4 bases to trimming and J lost 10 bases; unmatched junction nucleotides: 5. The CDR3 is 12 amino acids. CDR1 is SEHNR, CDR2 FQNEAQ, per germline (reference sequence). DNA of the CDR3: TGTGCCAGCAGCTCGGTGGACAGGGGACAGTACTTC. The encoded protein is CASSSVDRGQYF.

V and J are TRBV4-2 and TRBJ2-3, with 9 bases fitting TRBD2. Germline V gives CDR1 LGHNA, CDR2 YNFKEQ. The CDR3 loop spans 16 amino acids. Unmatched junction bases numbered 10, after V lost 4 bases and J lost 5 bases. In nucleotides, the CDR3 is TGTGCCAGCAGCCCGAAAGCGGGAGGAGGTGAAGATACGCAGTATTTT. It encodes CASSPKAGGGEDTQYF.

This chain links TRBV6-1 with TRBJ1-1; unclear D gene. V was shortened by 0 bases and J by 2 bases, with 4 bases between the two germline ends. CDR1 is MNHNS, CDR2 SASEGT, per germline. The CDR3 runs to 13 residues. CDR3 residues: CASSEAFNTEAFF. DNA for the CDR3: TGTGCCAGCAGTGAAGCTTTTAACACTGAAGCTTTCTTT.

The rearrangement links TRBV7-8 to TRBJ2-7; 10 bases are a match to TRBD2. Per germline, CDR1 SGHVS and CDR2 FQNEAQ. The CDR3 runs to 15 residues. With 5 bases clipped from V and 6 bases from J, the junction kept 10 bases outside the gene matches. The CDR3 DNA is TGTGCCAGCAGCCCACAATCTAGCGGGAGTTCCGAGCAGTACTTC. Translating it yields CASSPQSSGSSEQYF.

V gene TRBV10-2 combines with J gene TRBJ1-1; a possible D gene is TRBD1 (6 bases). CDR1 WSHSY and CDR2 SAAADI come from the germline V gene. The CDR3 runs to 16 residues. V gave up 6 bases and J gave up 6 bases, with 23 bases separating them. CDR3 nucleotides: TGCGCCAGCAGACAGGGTGGTAGAGGTGGAATACCTGAAGCTTTCTTT. This gives the protein CASRQGGRGGIPEAFF.

This clonotype was found many times. The chain recombines TRBV12-3 or TRBV12-4 with TRBJ1-1; D ambiguous. This CDR3 is 13 amino acids long. Trimming stripped 1 base from V and 8 bases from J, with 11 bases between. The CDR3 region has the DNA TGTGCCAGCAGTTTAGGGACCCAGGAAGAAGCTTTCTTT. Amino acid sequence: CASSLGTQEEAFF.

This clonotype appeared a few times. The chain is built from TRBV5-1 and TRBJ2-2; D unresolved. The CDR3 sequence is 17 residues long. The ends were cut back, 0 bases at V and 7 bases at J, with 19 bases in the middle. Germline loops: CDR1 SGHRS, CDR2 YFSETQ. The CDR3 spells CASSLDVFISMGGELFF. The CDR3 DNA follows: TGCGCCAGCAGCTTGGATGTCTTTATTTCGATGGGCGGGGAGCTGTTTTTT.

This clonotype was counted at least ten times. This chain links TRBV6-2 or TRBV6-3 with TRBJ2-1; D not certain. CDR3 size: 16 residues. Trimming shortened V by 2 bases and J by 9 bases, and 20 bases separated the two germline ends. From germline, CDR1 is MNHEY and CDR2 SVGEGT. The CDR3 loop reads CASSYLRLVDNGEQFF. DNA for the CDR3: TGTGCCAGCAGTTACCTCCGTCTAGTCGACAACGGTGAGCAGTTCTTC.

The chain employs TRBV6-1 and TRBJ2-2; the D gene is possibly TRBD1 (6 bases). With 3 bases removed from V and 0 bases from J, the gap between germline ends came to 8 bases. There are 15 residues in the CDR3. The germline V gene has CDR1 MNHNS and CDR2 SASEGT. The CDR3 nucleotides read TGTGCCAGCAGTGATCAGGGGTCGAACACCGGGGAGCTGTTTTTT. Translating it yields CASSDQGSNTGELFF.

The table lists this clonotype with many counts. The rearrangement links TRBV9 to TRBJ1-3, with D unclear. Trimming removed 0 bases from V and 0 bases from J, with 7 bases in between. CDR1 is SGDLS and CDR2 is YYNGEE in the germline V gene. There are 15 residues in the CDR3. The DNA for the CDR3 is TGTGCCAGCAGCGTAGGGCCGGCCTCTGGAAACACCATATATTTT. Translating it yields CASSVGPASGNTIYF.

V usage is TRBV12-3 or TRBV12-4 and J usage is TRBJ1-1; D call uncertain. V was pared by 6 bases and J by 2 bases, with 16 bases between. The CDR3 runs to 15 residues. The CDR3 is CASRRRLTDNTEAFF. The DNA of the CDR3 is TGTGCCAGCAGAAGGCGTCTGACGGATAACACTGAAGCTTTCTTT.

CDR3 DNA sequence: TGTGCCAGCAGCTTAGCCCTCCTAGCGGGAGATTTCGCCGAGCAGTACTTC. Translating it yields CASSLALLAGDFAEQYF. The rearrangement uses TRBV7-2 and TRBJ2-7; TRBD2 agrees at 10 bases. CDR3 length: 17 amino acids. Germline V CDR1 and CDR2: SGHTA, FQGNSA. V lost 0 bases and J lost 6; bases outside the gene matches: 11.

Many counts were recorded for this clonotype. The chain recombines TRBV20-1 with TRBJ1-2, with 10 bases identical to TRBD1. J lost 7 bases, V lost 0 bases, and 8 bases had no gene match. The CDR3 consists of 15 residues. CDR1 and CDR2 (germline): DFQATT, SNEGSKA (reference sequence). The CDR3 region is CSARDPRGQGSGYTF. The CDR3 bases are TGCAGTGCTAGAGATCCCCGGGGACAGGGGTCTGGCTACACCTTC.

This clonotype has just one count. J is TRBJ2-5 and V is TRBV4-2; 8 nucleotides align to TRBD2. The CDR3 has 19 residues. The V segment lost 5 bases and the J segment 0 bases; nucleotides outside the gene matches: 17. Per germline, CDR1 LGHNA and CDR2 YNFKEQ. CDR3 sequence reads: CASSERDTIKLADQETQYF. The CDR3, as DNA: TGTGCCAGCAGCGAAAGGGACACCATAAAACTAGCGGACCAAGAGACCCAGTACTTC.

This clonotype was picked up many times. The chain employs TRBV6-1 and TRBJ2-5; 8 nucleotides align to TRBD1. From germline, CDR1 is MNHNS and CDR2 SASEGT. With V trimmed by 3 bases and J by 4 bases, 7 bases remained unmatched. The CDR3 is made up of 15 amino acids. The chain's CDR3 is CASSDRGQETETQYF. For the CDR3, the DNA is TGTGCCAGCAGTGATAGGGGACAGGAAACAGAGACCCAGTACTTC.

This clonotype was seen at least ten times. The CDR3 loop is CASGSGPTYEQYF. The CDR3 DNA sequence: TGTGCCAGCGGGTCCGGCCCTACCTACGAGCAGTACTTC. This chain joins TRBV12-3 or TRBV12-4 and TRBJ2-7; D not resolved. V was pared by 8 bases and J by 2 bases, with 13 bases between. This CDR3 is 13 amino acids long.

This clonotype has at least ten counts. This sequence joins TRBV6-1 and TRBJ2-5; 10 positions match TRBD2. J was trimmed by 5 bases and V by 7 bases; bases with no gene match: 4. This CDR3 has 13 amino acids. Germline values: CDR1 MNHNS, CDR2 SASEGT. In DNA, the CDR3 is TGTGCCAGCACCATAGCGGGAGGCGAGACCCAGTACTTC. Amino acid sequence: CASTIAGGETQYF.

Many counts were recorded for this clonotype. The J gene is TRBJ1-3, the V gene TRBV3-1, with TRBD1 identical over 8 bases. The CDR3 consists of 15 residues. The germline V gene has CDR1 LGHDT and CDR2 YNNKEL (reference sequence). Losses at the gene ends were 4 bases for V and 4 bases for J; bases not matched to a gene: 6. The CDR3 loop is CASSPRQGNGNTIYF. Here the CDR3 DNA reads TGTGCCAGCAGCCCCCGACAGGGGAACGGAAACACCATATATTTT. Using reference TRBV3-1 and TRBJ1-3 for the parts outside the CDR3, the full variable domain is DTAVSQTPKYLVTQMGNDKSIKCEQNLGHDTMYWYKQDSKKFLKIMFSYNNKELIINETVPNRFSPKSPDKAHLNLHINSLELGDSAVYFCASSPRQGNGNTIYFGEGSWLTVV.

V and J are TRBV7-3 and TRBJ2-5; 12 bases map to TRBD2. CDR1 is SGHTA and CDR2 is FQGTGA in the germline V gene. With 3 bases clipped from V and 5 bases from J, the junction kept 4 bases outside the gene matches. The CDR3 covers 15 residues. The CDR3 loop reads CASSFGLAGRETQYF. DNA for the CDR3: TGTGCCAGCAGCTTTGGACTAGCGGGACGGGAGACCCAGTACTTC.